Following are 26 T cell receptor beta chains from one sample sequenced in a study of T-cell reconstitution after alpha-beta-depleted transplantation in children. Unique molecular identifiers were used to barcode this TCRbeta library. TCRdb reprocessed the PCR reads via MiXCR and lists one record per CDR3 protein. The table records under 300,000 distinct CDR3 sequences, around a tenth of them present only once. Sample: peripheral blood, taken 180 days after TCRalphabeta/CD19-depleted stem cell transplant. The receptor set was obtained from a male patient between 2 and 15 years old who had a stem cell transplant for chronic granulomatous disease, so the T cells may come from the graft donor.

In this sample, this clonotype turned up a few times. V is TRBV15 and J is TRBJ2-7; no reliable D call. There are 15 residues in the CDR3. Germline lookup yields CDR1 LNHNV and CDR2 YYDKDF (reference sequence). Trimming pared 0 bases from V and 2 bases from J, leaving 11 bases between. The CDR3 DNA follows: TGTGCCACCAGCAGAGATACCGACGGAGCCTACGAGCAGTACTTC. Translating it yields CATSRDTDGAYEQYF.

At least ten counts were recorded for this clonotype. V is TRBV20-1 and J is TRBJ2-7; TRBD1 is a possible D gene (6 bases). CDR1 and CDR2 from the germline V gene are DFQATT and SNEGSKA (reference sequence). The CDR3 totals 15 residues. V lost 5 bases to trimming and J lost 1 base, with 18 bases between them. CDR3 sequence reads: CSADTGYGRSYEQYF. In nucleotides, the CDR3 is TGCAGTGCTGATACAGGGTACGGGCGGTCCTACGAGCAGTACTTC.

This clonotype was observed at least ten times. The V and J genes are TRBV11-2 and TRBJ2-2; a possible D gene is TRBD2 (6 bases). Germline V gives CDR1 SGHAT, CDR2 FQNNGV. The CDR3 runs 17 residues. The ends were cut back, 2 bases at V and 1 base at J, with 14 bases in the middle. The CDR3 DNA follows: TGTGCCAGCAGCTTATTATTAGGAGCGGGGAACACCGGGGAGCTGTTTTTT. This gives the protein CASSLLLGAGNTGELFF.

This clonotype was observed a single time. With a much larger clone just one base away, this may be a read error. The chain uses TRBV7-2 and TRBJ2-5, with a possible D match to TRBD2 (6 bases). The CDR3 spans 13 residues. The germline CDR1 and CDR2 sequences are SGHTA and FQGNSA. CDR3 loop: CASSAGRGENQYF. The CDR3 coding sequence is TGTGCCAGCAGCGCGGGGCGGGGTGAGAACCAGTACTTC.

This clonotype was seen many times. The J gene is TRBJ1-2, the V gene TRBV12-3 or TRBV12-4; tentatively, D is TRBD1 (5 bases). V was trimmed by 3 bases and J by 0 bases, leaving 11 bases between them. There are 15 residues in the CDR3. CDR3: CASSFGGDPNYGYTF. CDR3 DNA sequence: TGTGCCAGCAGTTTCGGCGGGGACCCTAACTATGGCTACACCTTC.

This clonotype has ten or more counts. Here the CDR3 DNA reads TGTGCCAGCAGTCAGCGGCAGGATAGATATGGCTACACCTTC. Amino acids: CASSQRQDRYGYTF. J is TRBJ1-2 and V is TRBV6-1; D gene uncertain. CDR3 length: 14 residues. Germline CDR1 reads MNHNS; CDR2 reads SASEGT. Trimming stripped 5 bases from V and 5 bases from J, with 15 bases between.

As for this clonotype: At one of its ends the junction is not consistent with the germline gene, which may arise from a read error. CDR3 sequence (DNA): TGTGCCTGCAGTTTTGGTCCGAAGACTAGCGAGAACACCGGGGAGCTGTTTTTT. Its translation is CACSFGPKTSENTGELFF. The rearrangement links TRBV3-1 to TRBJ2-2; 8 nucleotides match TRBD2. The CDR3 runs 18 residues. Germline V CDR1 and CDR2: LGHDT, YNNKEL (reference sequence).

This clonotype was detected ten times or more. The chain combines TRBV9 with TRBJ2-1, with D uncertain. Trimming removed 2 bases at V and 2 bases at J, with 11 bases between. Germline-derived CDR1 and CDR2 are SGDLS and YYNGEE. The CDR3 spans 15 residues. The CDR3 loop reads CASSVAVSTYNEQFF. DNA of the CDR3: TGTGCCAGCAGCGTTGCTGTTTCAACCTACAATGAGCAGTTCTTC.

This clonotype was observed at least ten times. The chain links TRBV7-9 to TRBJ2-7; 13 nucleotides agree with TRBD2. V lost 6 bases to trimming and J lost 5 bases; unmatched junction nucleotides: 4. Germline CDR1 reads SEHNR; CDR2 reads FQNEAQ (reference sequence). The CDR3 length is 14 residues. In nucleotides, the CDR3 is TGTGCCAGCAGACTAGCGGGAGGGCCGGACGAGCAGTACTTC. It specifies CASRLAGGPDEQYF.

This clonotype has ten or more counts. The V and J genes are TRBV20-1 and TRBJ1-1; D gene unclear. CDR3 size: 13 residues. Trimming took off 6 bases at V and 7 bases at J, with 18 bases between the two ends. CDR1 DFQATT and CDR2 SNEGSKA come from the germline V gene (reference sequence). CDR3 sequence reads: CSARPPANIEAFF. The CDR3 nucleotides are TGCAGTGCGCGACCCCCGGCTAATATTGAAGCTTTCTTT.

At least ten counts were recorded for this clonotype. The rearrangement uses TRBV20-1 and TRBJ2-7; TRBD2 agrees at 8 bases. V lost 3 bases and J lost 1; bases outside the gene matches: 5. The germline V gene has CDR1 DFQATT and CDR2 SNEGSKA (reference sequence). This CDR3 contains 14 residues. As DNA, the CDR3 is TGCAGTGCTAGTACTAGCGGTCGGTCCTACGAGCAGTACTTC. Amino acid sequence: CSASTSGRSYEQYF.

This clonotype was seen at least ten times. The chain links TRBV5-1 to TRBJ2-3; 11 bases align to TRBD2. CDR1 and CDR2 (germline): SGHRS, YFSETQ. The ends lost 3 bases at V and 0 bases at J; junction bases unmatched: 0. The CDR3 contains 15 residues. Here the CDR3 DNA reads TGCGCCAGCAGCTGGACTAGCGGGAGCACAGATACGCAGTATTTT. It yields the protein CASSWTSGSTDTQYF.

In its sample, this clonotype was seen many times. The chain recombines TRBV28 with TRBJ2-1; 8 nucleotides align to TRBD2. V was pared by 5 bases and J by 2 bases, with 8 bases of the junction left unmatched. The CDR3 loop spans 16 amino acids. Germline lookup yields CDR1 MDHEN and CDR2 SYDVKM. The CDR3 protein is CASSVNPGGTYNEQFF. CDR3 in DNA: TGTGCCAGCAGTGTAAACCCGGGAGGGACCTACAATGAGCAGTTCTTC.

There are many counts of this clonotype. The genes are TRBV5-1 and TRBJ1-1; possible D gene TRBD1, 5 bases. This CDR3 spans 15 amino acids. Trimming left V 5 bases short and J 3 bases short, with 17 bases between. Germline CDR1 reads SGHRS; CDR2 reads YFSETQ. Written as DNA, the CDR3 is TGCGCCAGCAGTGTGTCGGAGGGGTACTACACTGAAGCTTTCTTT. Amino acids: CASSVSEGYYTEAFF.

This clonotype was seen many times. V usage is TRBV7-3 and J usage is TRBJ2-5; perhaps TRBD1 as D (6 bases). Germline V gives CDR1 SGHTA, CDR2 FQGTGA. V lost 5 bases and J 0 bases, leaving 16 bases between the germline ends. The CDR3 contains 16 residues. This CDR3 reads CASSEGTSSYQETQYF. DNA of the CDR3: TGTGCCAGCAGCGAAGGGACATCCTCGTACCAAGAGACCCAGTACTTC.

This clonotype was detected many times. The chain couples TRBV7-6 to TRBJ2-3, with D possibly TRBD2 on 6 matching bases. Trimming took off 0 bases at V and 8 bases at J, with 18 bases between the two ends. Germline V gene sequence: CDR1 SGHVS, CDR2 FNYEAQ. This CDR3 is built from 16 residues. As DNA, the CDR3 is TGTGCCAGCAGCTTAGCAGCCACCGGGGCCGGGGGTACGCAGTATTTT. This encodes CASSLAATGAGGTQYF.

In this sample, this clonotype turned up many times. This sequence joins TRBV12-3 or TRBV12-4 and TRBJ1-1, with D maybe TRBD1 (5 bases). The ends were cut back, 6 bases at V and 6 bases at J, with 14 bases in the middle. This CDR3 region has 13 residues. CDR3 nucleotide sequence: TGTGCCAGCAGGCCTCAGGGAGTCCCTGAAGCTTTCTTT. Translation: CASRPQGVPEAFF.

This clonotype was seen at least ten times. The chain combines TRBV28 with TRBJ2-5; a possible D gene is TRBD1 (5 bases). This CDR3 comprises 12 residues. The germline V and J ends were trimmed by 6 bases and 3 bases, with 8 bases remaining between them. The germline V gene encodes CDR1 MDHEN and CDR2 SYDVKM. The CDR3 nucleotides read TGTGCCAGCAGCCAACAGGAAGAGACCCAGTACTTC. Protein sequence: CASSQQEETQYF.

This clonotype was seen repeatedly, ten times or more. This CDR3 reads CASSLRGYNSPLHF. The CDR3 DNA reads TGTGCCAGCAGCTTACGAGGGTATAATTCACCCCTCCACTTT. This chain joins TRBV7-2 and TRBJ1-6; D is unclear. Trimming shortened V by 2 bases and J by 4 bases, and 6 bases separated the two germline ends. Germline-derived CDR1 and CDR2 are SGHTA and FQGNSA. The CDR3 loop spans 14 amino acids.

This clonotype has at least ten counts. The CDR3 coding sequence is TGCAGTGGCCGTGCGGGAGCCTACGAGCAGTACTTC. Translated, it gives CSGRAGAYEQYF. V usage is TRBV20-1 and J usage is TRBJ2-7, with 7 bases aligning to TRBD2. V trimming: 7 bases; J trimming: 2 bases; junction bases outside the gene matches: 5. The length of the CDR3 is 12 residues. Germline lookup yields CDR1 DFQATT and CDR2 SNEGSKA (reference sequence).

The rearrangement joins TRBV7-8 to TRBJ2-7, with TRBD1 matching 10 bases. V trimming: 4 bases; J trimming: 3 bases; junction bases outside the gene matches: 6. Germline V gene sequence: CDR1 SGHVS, CDR2 FQNEAQ. This CDR3 region has 15 residues. CDR3 DNA: TGTGCCAGCAGCTCCGACAGGGGGCAATTCTACGAGCAGTACTTC. Amino acid sequence: CASSSDRGQFYEQYF. Combining the CDR3 with reference TRBV7-8 and TRBJ2-7 gives the whole variable domain GAGVSQSPRYKVAKRGQDVALRCDPISGHVSLFWYQQALGQGPEFLTYFQNEAQLDKSGLPSDRFFAERPEGSVSTLKIQRTQQEDSAVYLCASSSDRGQFYEQYFGPGTRLTVT.

On this clonotype: Sequence at one end of the junction differs from germline and may be a read error. The chain uses TRBV6-1 and TRBJ2-7; TRBD2 agrees at 7 bases. This CDR3 is built from 16 residues. Germline V gene data show CDR1 as MNHNS and CDR2 as SASEGT. The CDR3 is CASSEVGGRRTFEQSF. The CDR3 DNA reads TGTGCCAGCAGTGAAGTGGGCGGGAGAAGAACTTTCGAGCAGTCCTTC.

The count of this clonotype is one. J is TRBJ2-2 and V is TRBV19; the match to TRBD1 covers 10 bases. CDR3 length equals 14 residues. Germline V CDR1 and CDR2: LNHDA, SQIVND (reference sequence). The V segment lost 6 bases and the J segment 4 bases; nucleotides outside the gene matches: 2. The DNA of the CDR3 is TGTGCCAGTAGACGGGACAGGGGCACCGGGGAGCTGTTTTTT. This codes for CASRRDRGTGELFF.

This clonotype came up many times. The chain links TRBV7-8 to TRBJ1-6; no definite D call. The CDR3 length is 14 residues. V was cut by 3 bases and J by 9 bases, with 12 bases left in between. Germline V CDR1 and CDR2: SGHVS, FQNEAQ. As DNA, the CDR3 is TGTGCCAGCAGCTTTGACCCCTCGGGTTCACCCCTCCACTTT. Protein sequence: CASSFDPSGSPLHF.

This clonotype was picked up many times. V usage is TRBV7-6 and J usage is TRBJ2-7, with 7 nucleotides matching TRBD1. Per germline, CDR1 SGHVS and CDR2 FNYEAQ. The CDR3 runs to 14 residues. V lost 5 bases and J lost 3; bases outside the gene matches: 7. This CDR3 is CASSISAGGYEQYF. In DNA, the CDR3 is TGTGCCAGCAGCATCTCAGCAGGGGGCTACGAGCAGTACTTC.

The chain uses TRBV5-8 and TRBJ1-1, with D possibly being TRBD1 (5 bases). Per the germline V gene, CDR1 is SGHTS and CDR2 is YDEGEE. V dropped 2 bases and J dropped 0 bases, with 11 bases sitting between them. The CDR3 covers 15 residues. As DNA, the CDR3 is TGTGCCAGCAGCTTAGGAGACAGAATGAACACTGAAGCTTTCTTT. This gives the protein CASSLGDRMNTEAFF.